The 15 T cell receptor beta chains listed next were all sequenced from one sample in a study of blood T cell repertoires in COVID-19. TCRdb keeps only in-frame clones here, not all; method: immunoSEQ multiplex PCR. The sample holds 150,000 to 200,000 clones, approximately 86% seen once. Material for sequencing was peripheral blood. These receptors were obtained from a man aged 55-75 years with acute or convalescent COVID-19.

The chain has TRBV19 and TRBJ1-4, with D unresolved. The CDR3 contains 14 residues. CDR1 and CDR2 from the germline V gene are LNHDA and SQIVND (reference sequence). V lost 6 bases to trimming and J lost 6 bases, with 14 bases between them. The CDR3 loop reads CASSSSGFDEKLFF. The DNA for the CDR3 is TGTGCCAGTAGCTCTAGCGGTTTCGATGAAAAACTGTTTTTT.

This chain connects TRBV30 to TRBJ2-7; 7 positions agree with TRBD2. V was pared by 3 bases and J by 7 bases, with 3 bases of the junction left unmatched. Germline V CDR1 and CDR2: GTSNPN, SVGIG (reference sequence). This CDR3 region has 11 residues. In nucleotides, the CDR3 is TGTGCCTGGAGCTGGGGGGGGGAGCAGTACTTC. Its translation is CAWSWGGEQYF.

V usage is TRBV24-1 and J usage is TRBJ1-2, with 8 bases lining up with TRBD1. Germline V gene sequence: CDR1 KGHDR, CDR2 SFDVKD. The CDR3 contains 15 residues. The J segment lost 0 bases and the V segment lost 5 bases, leaving 4 bases of the junction unmatched. The CDR3 DNA is TGTGCCACCAGTGCAAGGGGACAGGCTAACTATGGCTACACCTTC. It yields the protein CATSARGQANYGYTF.

The CDR3 DNA is TGTGCCAGCAGCAAAGCCTTCCAAGAGAGGACTAGCGGGTTCCTCCAAGAGACCCAGTACTTC. It yields the protein CASSKAFQERTSGFLQETQYF. The V and J genes are TRBV21-1 and TRBJ2-5; the listed D gene, TRBD2, was not tested against the DNA. TRBV21-1 is described as a pseudogene. This CDR3 comprises 21 residues.

This clone was found once. The chain uses TRBV3-1 (or the pseudogene TRBV3-2) and TRBJ1-6, with no clear D. Between the trimmed V and J ends, which lost 5 bases and 10 bases, there was a span of 12 bases. Germline V gene lookup returns CDR1 LGHDT and CDR2 YNNKEL (reference sequence). This CDR3 has 13 residues. CDR3: CASSFSEGSPLHF. The CDR3 DNA follows: TGTGCCAGCAGCTTTTCAGAGGGATCACCCCTCCACTTT.

The J gene is TRBJ1-2, the V gene TRBV19; 10 bases are shared with TRBD1. The CDR3 has 18 amino acids. Per germline, CDR1 LNHDA and CDR2 SQIVND (reference sequence). J was trimmed by 2 bases and V by 7 bases; bases with no gene match: 16. The CDR3 DNA sequence: TGTGCCAGTACCCCTATAGGATATGACAGGGGGCCGAACTATGGCTACACCTTC. Translating gives CASTPIGYDRGPNYGYTF.

The chain uses TRBV28 and TRBJ1-4; D not certain. CDR1 is MDHEN, CDR2 SYDVKM, per germline. The germline V and J ends were trimmed by 2 bases and 11 bases, with 21 bases remaining between them. The CDR3 has 16 residues. The CDR3 region is CASSLRRRLATPKLFF. CDR3 nucleotides: TGTGCCAGCAGTTTACGAAGGAGGCTCGCCACCCCGAAACTGTTTTTT.

This clone has a single count. For the CDR3, the DNA is TGTGCCAGCACCCCGGGGGGTCGGGAGTGGTCCTACAATGAGCAGTTCTTC. This translates into CASTPGGREWSYNEQFF. The genes are TRBV9 and TRBJ2-1; 7 positions match TRBD2. The CDR3 spans 17 residues. Per the germline V gene, CDR1 is SGDLS and CDR2 is YYNGEE. V dropped 6 bases and J dropped 1; count of bases not matched to a gene: 13. Using reference TRBV9 and TRBJ2-1 for the parts outside the CDR3, the full variable domain is DSGVTQTPKHLITATGQRVTLRCSPRSGDLSVYWYQQSLDQGLQFLIQYYNGEERAKGNILERFSAQQFPDLHSELNLSSLELGDSALYFCASTPGGREWSYNEQFFGPGTRLTVL.

The chain combines TRBV12-5 with TRBJ2-2; no firm D call. The germline V gene encodes CDR1 LGHNT and CDR2 FRNRAP. This CDR3 contains 12 residues. V shed 6 bases and J shed 3 bases, with 5 bases lying between them. CDR3 DNA: TGTGCTAGTGGCCGAGACACCGGGGAGCTGTTTTTT. This sequence encodes CASGRDTGELFF. The full variable domain, its missing parts supplied by reference TRBV12-5 and TRBJ2-2, is DARVTQTPRHKVTEMGQEVTMRCQPILGHNTVFWYRQTMMQGLELLAYFRNRAPLDDSGMPKDRFSAEMPDATLATLKIQPSEPRDSAVYFCASGRDTGELFFGEGSRLTVL.

The rearrangement uses TRBV5-1 and TRBJ2-7; D is ambiguous. The CDR3 spans 14 residues. Deletions cut 4 bases from V and 7 bases from J, with 18 bases between. The germline gives CDR1 SGHRS, CDR2 YFSETQ. CDR3: CASSPHSLSREQYF. The CDR3 coding sequence is TGCGCCAGCAGCCCCCACAGCCTCTCACGGGAGCAGTACTTC.

The chain has TRBV11-2 and TRBJ2-5; 7 bases align to TRBD1. The CDR3 loop spans 14 amino acids. V lost 5 bases and J lost 1; bases outside the gene matches: 4. CDR1 is SGHAT and CDR2 is FQNNGV in the germline V gene. CDR3 nucleotides: TGTGCCAGCAGCCCAGGGACAGTCCAAGAGACCCAGTACTTC. This gives the protein CASSPGTVQETQYF.

The chain is built from TRBV28 and TRBJ1-1, with D unresolved. V lost 8 bases to trimming and J lost 9 bases, with 13 bases between them. The CDR3 consists of 11 residues. Per the germline V gene, CDR1 is MDHEN and CDR2 is SYDVKM. Written as DNA, the CDR3 is TGTGCCAGCCTGGCGGTTTCGAAAGCTTTCTTT. Translation gives CASLAVSKAFF.

This chain uses TRBV24-1 with TRBJ1-1, with 9 bases that match TRBD1. The ends lost 4 bases at V and 3 bases at J; junction bases unmatched: 5. Germline-derived CDR1 and CDR2 are KGHDR and SFDVKD. This CDR3 is built from 15 residues. CDR3: CATSDSGQGHTEAFF. CDR3 nucleotide sequence: TGTGCCACCAGTGACTCAGGACAGGGGCACACTGAAGCTTTCTTT.

This clone has just one count. In DNA form, the CDR3 reads TGTGCCAGCAGTTTAGCCGAGACACAGGGGATCAACTATGGCTACACCTTC. Protein sequence: CASSLAETQGINYGYTF. The rearrangement links TRBV28 to TRBJ1-2; TRBD1 matches 7 bases. The trim removed 2 bases at V and 2 bases at J, leaving 11 bases unmatched. Per germline, CDR1 MDHEN and CDR2 SYDVKM. CDR3 length equals 17 residues.

The V and J genes are TRBV7-8 and TRBJ2-7; the match to TRBD1 covers 7 bases. With 5 bases clipped from V and 2 bases from J, the junction kept 6 bases outside the gene matches. Per germline, CDR1 SGHVS and CDR2 FQNEAQ. This CDR3 region has 14 residues. The CDR3 coding sequence is TGTGCCAGCAGCCGTCGACAGGGCCCCTACGAGCAGTACTTC. This encodes CASSRRQGPYEQYF.